This T cell receptor (beta chain) was obtained from a study of regulatory T cells in long-lasting Graves disease. This clonotype appeared a few times. CDR3 regions were amplified by Arm-PCR using iRepertoire HTBI primers to build TCR beta libraries. TCRdb recomputed calls from the multiplex PCR reads with MiXCR, one row per CDR3 protein. Among 400,000 to 500,000 distinct CDR3 sequences listed, roughly 17% were seen once. Time point reported: newly diagnosed GD, antithyroid drugs for less than 3 months. The TCR library was made from RNA that had been extracted from PBMCs in TRIzol. These data were likewise used in another study, on T cells in Graves' hyperthyroidism and ophthalmopathy.

This sample comprised peripheral blood mononuclear cells (PBMCs), obtained at new diagnosis, from a patient treated with antithyroid drugs. This clonotype was obtained from a woman under 40 with Graves disease.

The CDR3 nucleotides read TGTGCCAGCAGCTTGGTGACAGCTGGCTTCTCCTACGAGCAGTACTTC. Translated, it gives CASSLVTAGFSYEQYF. The chain recombines TRBV5-5 with TRBJ2-7, with a possible D match to TRBD1 (5 bases). Germline V gives CDR1 SGHKS, CDR2 YYEKEE (reference sequence). The CDR3 loop spans 16 amino acids. Trimming cost V 0 bases and J 0 bases, with 13 bases left between them.